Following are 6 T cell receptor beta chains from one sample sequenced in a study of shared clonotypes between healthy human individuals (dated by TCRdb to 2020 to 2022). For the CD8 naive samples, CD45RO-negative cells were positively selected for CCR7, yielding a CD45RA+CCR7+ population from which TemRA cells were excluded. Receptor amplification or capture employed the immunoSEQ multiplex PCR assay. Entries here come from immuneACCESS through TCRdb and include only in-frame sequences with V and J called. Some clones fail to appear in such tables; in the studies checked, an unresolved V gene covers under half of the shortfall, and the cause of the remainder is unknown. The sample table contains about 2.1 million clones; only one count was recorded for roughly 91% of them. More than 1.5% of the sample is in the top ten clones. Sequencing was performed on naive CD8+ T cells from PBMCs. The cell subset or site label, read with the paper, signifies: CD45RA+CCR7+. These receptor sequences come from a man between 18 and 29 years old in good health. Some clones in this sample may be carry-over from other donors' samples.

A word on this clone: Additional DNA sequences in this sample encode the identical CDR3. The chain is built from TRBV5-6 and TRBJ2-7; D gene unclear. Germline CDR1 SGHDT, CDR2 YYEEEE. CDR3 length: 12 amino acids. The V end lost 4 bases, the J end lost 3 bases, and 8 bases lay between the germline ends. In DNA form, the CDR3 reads TGTGCCAGCAGCCTAGGATACTACGAGCAGTACTTC. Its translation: CASSLGYYEQYF.

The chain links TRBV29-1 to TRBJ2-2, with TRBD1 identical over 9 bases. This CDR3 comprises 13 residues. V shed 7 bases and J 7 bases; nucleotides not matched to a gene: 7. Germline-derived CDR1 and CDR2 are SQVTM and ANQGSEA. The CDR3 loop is CSAGQGRFGELFF. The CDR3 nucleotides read TGCAGCGCCGGACAGGGGAGGTTCGGGGAGCTGTTTTTT.

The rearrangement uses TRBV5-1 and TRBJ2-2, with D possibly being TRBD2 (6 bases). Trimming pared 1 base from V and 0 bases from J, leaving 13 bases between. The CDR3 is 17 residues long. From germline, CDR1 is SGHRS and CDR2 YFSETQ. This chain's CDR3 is CASSLNPGEPNTGELFF. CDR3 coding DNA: TGCGCCAGCAGCTTGAACCCGGGGGAGCCGAACACCGGGGAGCTGTTTTTT.

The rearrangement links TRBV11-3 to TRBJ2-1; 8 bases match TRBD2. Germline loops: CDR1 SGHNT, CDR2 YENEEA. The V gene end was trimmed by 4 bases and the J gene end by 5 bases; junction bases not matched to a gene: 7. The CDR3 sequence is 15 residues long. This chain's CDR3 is CASSSSGRLNNEQFF. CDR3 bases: TGTGCCAGCAGCTCTAGCGGGCGACTTAACAATGAGCAGTTCTTC.

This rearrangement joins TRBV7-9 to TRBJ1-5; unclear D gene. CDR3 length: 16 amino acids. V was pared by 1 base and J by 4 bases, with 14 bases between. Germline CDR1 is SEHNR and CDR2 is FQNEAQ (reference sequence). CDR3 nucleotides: TGTGCCAGCAGCTTAGGAGTGGCCTTGGGGAATCAGCCCCAGCATTTT. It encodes CASSLGVALGNQPQHF.

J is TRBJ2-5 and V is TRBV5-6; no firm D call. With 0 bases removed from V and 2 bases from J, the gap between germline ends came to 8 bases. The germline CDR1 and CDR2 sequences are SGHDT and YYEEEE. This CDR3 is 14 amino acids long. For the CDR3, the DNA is TGTGCCAGCAGCTTGGGGGCAGGTCAAGAGACCCAGTACTTC. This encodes CASSLGAGQETQYF.